This T cell receptor (beta chain) originates from a study of blood T cell repertoires in COVID-19. In the study overall: The samples span acute and convalescent COVID-19 from the United States, Italy and Spain. Nucleic acid was either cDNA or gDNA, and it came from T cells, B-cell-depleted T cells, or PBMCs.

Original processing notes: Estimated nucleated cell counts came from reference gene primer amplification. The data were produced by immunoSEQ multiplex PCR, yet TCRdb's version contains in-frame clones alone and is incomplete. Clone size and V and J calls were adopted from that table, with D and trimming inferred from the DNA. The repertoire has some 160,000 clones, approximately 80% of them found once; the top ten carry roughly 3.4%. In assigning cohorts, the study relied on participant-reported clinical history. V was trimmed by 1 base and J by 1 base, leaving 7 bases between them. Germline CDR1 reads SNHLY; CDR2 reads FYNNEI. The CDR3 extends over 14 amino acids.

The specimen was PBMCs or T cells enriched from blood (not recorded which). The TCR sequence derives from a woman aged 60-75 years who had recovered from COVID-19. The chain uses TRBV2 and TRBJ1-1, with D possibly matching TRBD1 (5 bases). In DNA, the CDR3 is TGTGCCAGCAGTGAAGTAACAGGGAACACTGAAGCTTTCTTT. Its translation is CASSEVTGNTEAFF.